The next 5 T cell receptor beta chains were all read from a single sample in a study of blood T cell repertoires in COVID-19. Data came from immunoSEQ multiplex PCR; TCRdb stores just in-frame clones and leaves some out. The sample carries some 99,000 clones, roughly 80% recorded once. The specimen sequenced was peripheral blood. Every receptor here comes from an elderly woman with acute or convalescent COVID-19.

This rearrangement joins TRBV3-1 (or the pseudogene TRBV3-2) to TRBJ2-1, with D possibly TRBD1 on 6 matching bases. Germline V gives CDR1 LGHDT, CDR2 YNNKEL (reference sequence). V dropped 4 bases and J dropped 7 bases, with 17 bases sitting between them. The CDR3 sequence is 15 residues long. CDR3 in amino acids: CASSRPIQGLNEQFF. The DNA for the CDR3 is TGTGCCAGCAGCCGGCCAATACAGGGTCTGAATGAGCAGTTCTTC.

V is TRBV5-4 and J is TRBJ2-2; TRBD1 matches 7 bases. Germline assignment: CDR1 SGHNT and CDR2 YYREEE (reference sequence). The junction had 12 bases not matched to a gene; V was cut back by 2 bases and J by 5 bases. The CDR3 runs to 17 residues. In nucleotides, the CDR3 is TGTGCCAGCAGCTTTGATAACCGACAGGGTGAAACCGGGGAGCTGTTTTTT. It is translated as CASSFDNRQGETGELFF. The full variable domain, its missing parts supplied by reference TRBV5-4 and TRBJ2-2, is ETGVTQSPTHLIKTRGQQVTLRCSSQSGHNTVSWYQQALGQGPQFIFQYYREEENGRGNFPPRFSGLQFPNYSSELNVNALELDDSALYLCASSFDNRQGETGELFFGEGSRLTVL.

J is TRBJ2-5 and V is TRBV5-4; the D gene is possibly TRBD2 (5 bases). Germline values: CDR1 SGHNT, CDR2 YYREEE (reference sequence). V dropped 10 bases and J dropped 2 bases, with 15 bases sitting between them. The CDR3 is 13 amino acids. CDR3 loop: CAASSAGQETQYF. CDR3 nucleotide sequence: TGTGCCGCCAGCAGCGCGGGTCAAGAGACCCAGTACTTC.

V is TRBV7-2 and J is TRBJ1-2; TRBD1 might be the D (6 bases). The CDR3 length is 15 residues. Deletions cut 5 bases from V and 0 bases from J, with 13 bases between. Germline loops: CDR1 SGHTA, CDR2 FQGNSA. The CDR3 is CASSETGNTNYGYTF. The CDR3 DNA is TGTGCCAGCAGCGAGACAGGAAATACTAACTATGGCTACACCTTC. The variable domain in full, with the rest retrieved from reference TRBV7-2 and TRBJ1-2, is GAGVSQSPSNKVTEKGKDVELRCDPISGHTALYWYRQSLGQGLEFLIYFQGNSAPDKSGLPSDRFSAERTGGSVSTLTIQRTQQEDSAVYLCASSETGNTNYGYTFGSGTRLTVV.

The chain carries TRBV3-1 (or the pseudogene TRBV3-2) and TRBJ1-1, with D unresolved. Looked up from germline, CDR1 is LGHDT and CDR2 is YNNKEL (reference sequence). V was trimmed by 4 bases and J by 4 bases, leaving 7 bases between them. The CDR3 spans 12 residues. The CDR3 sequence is CASSPTGTEAFF. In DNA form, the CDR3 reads TGTGCCAGCAGCCCGACGGGCACTGAAGCTTTCTTT.